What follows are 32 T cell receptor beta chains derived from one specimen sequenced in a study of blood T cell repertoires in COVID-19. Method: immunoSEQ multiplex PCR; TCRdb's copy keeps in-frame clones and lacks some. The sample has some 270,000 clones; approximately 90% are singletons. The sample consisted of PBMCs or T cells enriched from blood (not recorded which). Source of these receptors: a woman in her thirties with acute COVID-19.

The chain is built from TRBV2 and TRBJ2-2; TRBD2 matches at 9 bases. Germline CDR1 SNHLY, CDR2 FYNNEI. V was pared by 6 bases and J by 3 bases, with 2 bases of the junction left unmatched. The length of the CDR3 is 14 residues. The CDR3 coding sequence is TGTGCCAGCAGGACTAGCGGATACACCGGGGAGCTGTTTTTT. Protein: CASRTSGYTGELFF.

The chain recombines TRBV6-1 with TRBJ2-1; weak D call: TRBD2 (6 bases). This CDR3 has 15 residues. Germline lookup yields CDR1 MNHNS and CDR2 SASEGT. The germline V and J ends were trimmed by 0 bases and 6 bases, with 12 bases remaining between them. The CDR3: CASSEAGISGNEQFF. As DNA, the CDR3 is TGTGCCAGCAGTGAAGCGGGGATTAGCGGCAATGAGCAGTTCTTC.

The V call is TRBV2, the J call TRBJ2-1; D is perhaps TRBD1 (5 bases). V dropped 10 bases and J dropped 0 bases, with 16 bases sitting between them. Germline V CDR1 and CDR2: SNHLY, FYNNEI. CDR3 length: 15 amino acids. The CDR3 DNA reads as TGTGCCACTAAGGGGTCGGCCAGCTCCTACAATGAGCAGTTCTTC. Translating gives CATKGSASSYNEQFF.

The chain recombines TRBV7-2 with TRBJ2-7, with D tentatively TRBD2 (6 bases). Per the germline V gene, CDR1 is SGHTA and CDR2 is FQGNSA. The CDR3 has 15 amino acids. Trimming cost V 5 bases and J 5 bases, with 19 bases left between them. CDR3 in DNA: TGTGCCAGCAGCGAGAGACGGGGGAAAGGCCACGAGCAGTACTTC. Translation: CASSERRGKGHEQYF.

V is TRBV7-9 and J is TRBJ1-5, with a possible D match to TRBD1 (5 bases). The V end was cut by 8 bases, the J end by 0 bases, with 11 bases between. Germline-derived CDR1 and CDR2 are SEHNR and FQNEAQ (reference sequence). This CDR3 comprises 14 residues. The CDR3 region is CASRPTDSNQPQHF. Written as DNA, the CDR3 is TGTGCCAGCCGCCCGACAGATAGCAATCAGCCCCAGCATTTT.

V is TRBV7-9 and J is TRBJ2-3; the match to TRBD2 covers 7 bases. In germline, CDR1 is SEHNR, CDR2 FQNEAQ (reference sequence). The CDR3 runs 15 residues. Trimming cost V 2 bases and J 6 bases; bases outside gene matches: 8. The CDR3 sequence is CASSLSTSVYDTQYF. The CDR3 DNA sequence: TGTGCCAGCAGCTTATCTACTAGCGTCTATGATACGCAGTATTTT.

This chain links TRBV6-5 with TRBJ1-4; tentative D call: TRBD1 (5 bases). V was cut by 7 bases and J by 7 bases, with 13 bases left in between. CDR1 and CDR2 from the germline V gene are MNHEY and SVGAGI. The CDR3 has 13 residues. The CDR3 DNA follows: TGTGCCAGCACCCGACGGGGGACTGAAAAACTGTTTTTT. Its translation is CASTRRGTEKLFF.

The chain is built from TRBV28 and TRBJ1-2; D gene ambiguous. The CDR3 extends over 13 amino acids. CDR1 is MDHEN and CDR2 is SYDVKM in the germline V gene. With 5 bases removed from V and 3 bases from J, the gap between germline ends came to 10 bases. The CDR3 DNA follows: TGTGCCAGCAGTCTCTGGAGGGACTATGGCTACACCTTC. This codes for CASSLWRDYGYTF.

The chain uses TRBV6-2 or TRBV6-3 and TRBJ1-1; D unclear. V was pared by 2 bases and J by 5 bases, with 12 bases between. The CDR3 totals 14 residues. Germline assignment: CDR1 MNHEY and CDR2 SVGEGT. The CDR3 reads CASSYGITTTEAFF. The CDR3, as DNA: TGTGCCAGCAGTTACGGAATTACTACAACTGAAGCTTTCTTT.

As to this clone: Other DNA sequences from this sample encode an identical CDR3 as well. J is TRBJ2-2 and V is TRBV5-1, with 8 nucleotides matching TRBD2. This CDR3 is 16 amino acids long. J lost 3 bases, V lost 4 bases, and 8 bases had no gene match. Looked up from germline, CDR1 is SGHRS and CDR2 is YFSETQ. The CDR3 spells CASSPRSGTDTGELFF. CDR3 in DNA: TGCGCCAGCAGCCCCCGTAGCGGGACCGACACCGGGGAGCTGTTTTTT. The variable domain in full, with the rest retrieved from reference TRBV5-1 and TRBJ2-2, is KAGVTQTPRYLIKTRGQQVTLSCSPISGHRSVSWYQQTPGQGLQFLFEYFSETQRNKGNFPGRFSGRQFSNSRSEMNVSTLELGDSALYLCASSPRSGTDTGELFFGEGSRLTVL.

The CDR3 DNA is TGCGCCAGCAGCCTCACGACAGGGGCCAACGTCCTGACTTTC. Its protein product is CASSLTTGANVLTF. The genes are TRBV4-1 and TRBJ2-6; D gene ambiguous. This CDR3 spans 14 amino acids. Per the germline V gene, CDR1 is MGHRA and CDR2 is YSYEKL. Deletions cut 4 bases from V and 4 bases from J, with 8 bases between.

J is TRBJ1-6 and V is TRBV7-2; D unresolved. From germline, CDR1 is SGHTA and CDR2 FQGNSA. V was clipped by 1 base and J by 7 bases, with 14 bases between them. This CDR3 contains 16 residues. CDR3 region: CASSLELAGSNSPLHF. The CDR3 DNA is TGTGCCAGCAGCTTAGAGTTAGCTGGGTCAAATTCACCCCTCCACTTT.

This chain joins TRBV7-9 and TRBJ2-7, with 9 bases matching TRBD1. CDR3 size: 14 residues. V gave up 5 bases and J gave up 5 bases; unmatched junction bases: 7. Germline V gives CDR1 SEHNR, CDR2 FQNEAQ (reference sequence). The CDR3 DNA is TGTGCCAGCAGCCCTGGGACAGGGTTGAACGAGCAGTACTTC. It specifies CASSPGTGLNEQYF.

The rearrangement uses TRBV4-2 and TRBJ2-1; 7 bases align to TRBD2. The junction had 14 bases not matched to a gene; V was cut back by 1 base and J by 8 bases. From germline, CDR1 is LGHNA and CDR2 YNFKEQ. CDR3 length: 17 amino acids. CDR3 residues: CASSQADAGVVPDEQFF. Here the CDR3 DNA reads TGTGCCAGCAGCCAAGCGGACGCGGGAGTCGTACCCGATGAGCAGTTCTTC.

In nucleotides, the CDR3 is TGTGCCAGCAGTTCCACAGGGGGCTCGTCTGGGGCCAACGTCCTGACTTTC. Amino acids: CASSSTGGSSGANVLTF. The rearrangement uses TRBV27 and TRBJ2-6; 9 bases match TRBD1. The V segment lost 4 bases and the J segment 1 base; nucleotides outside the gene matches: 5. Germline V CDR1 and CDR2: MNHEY, SMNVEV (reference sequence). CDR3 size: 17 residues.

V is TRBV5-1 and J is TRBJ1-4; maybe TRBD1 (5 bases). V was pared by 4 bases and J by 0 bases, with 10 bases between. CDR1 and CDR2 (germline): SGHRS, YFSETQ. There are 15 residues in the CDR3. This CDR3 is CASSKGPATNEKLFF. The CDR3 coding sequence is TGCGCCAGCAGCAAGGGGCCTGCAACTAATGAAAAACTGTTTTTT.

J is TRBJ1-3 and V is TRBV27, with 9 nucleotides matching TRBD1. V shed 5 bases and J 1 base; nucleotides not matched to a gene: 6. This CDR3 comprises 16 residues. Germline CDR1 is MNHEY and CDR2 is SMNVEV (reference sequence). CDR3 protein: CASSPWDRVSGNTIYF. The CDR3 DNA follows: TGTGCCAGCAGTCCCTGGGACAGGGTTTCTGGAAACACCATATATTTT.

In DNA form, the CDR3 reads TGTGCCACCAGCCCTTTGTTAGCGGGAGTTGGAAATGAGCAGTTCTTC. The encoded protein is CATSPLLAGVGNEQFF. The V call is TRBV10-3, the J call TRBJ2-1, with 9 bases that match TRBD2. CDR1 is ENHRY, CDR2 SYGVKD, per germline. Unmatched junction bases numbered 17, after V lost 10 bases and J lost 7 bases. This CDR3 spans 16 amino acids.

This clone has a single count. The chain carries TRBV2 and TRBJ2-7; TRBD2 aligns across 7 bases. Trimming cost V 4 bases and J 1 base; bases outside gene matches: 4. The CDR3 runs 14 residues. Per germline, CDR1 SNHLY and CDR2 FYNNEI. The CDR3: CASSAGRSSYEQYF. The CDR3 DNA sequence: TGTGCCAGCAGTGCCGGGAGGTCGTCCTACGAGCAGTACTTC. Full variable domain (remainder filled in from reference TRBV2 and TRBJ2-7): EPEVTQTPSHQVTQMGQEVILRCVPISNHLYFYWYRQILGQKVEFLVSFYNNEISEKSEIFDDQFSVERPDGSNFTLKIRSTKLEDSAMYFCASSAGRSSYEQYFGPGTRLTVT.

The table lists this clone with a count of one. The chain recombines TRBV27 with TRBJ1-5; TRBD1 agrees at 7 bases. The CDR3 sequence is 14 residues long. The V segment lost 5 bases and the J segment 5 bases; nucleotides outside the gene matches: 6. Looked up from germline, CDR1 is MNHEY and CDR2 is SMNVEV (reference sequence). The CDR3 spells CASSRNDRDQPQHF. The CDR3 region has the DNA TGTGCCAGCAGTCGGAACGACAGGGATCAGCCCCAGCATTTT.

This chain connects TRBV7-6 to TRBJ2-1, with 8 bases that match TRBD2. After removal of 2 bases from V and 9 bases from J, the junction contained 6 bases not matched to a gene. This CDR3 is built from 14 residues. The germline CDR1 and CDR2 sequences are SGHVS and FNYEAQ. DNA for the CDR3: TGTGCCAGCAGCTTAAGTGCGGGAGGATCTGAGCAGTTCTTC. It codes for CASSLSAGGSEQFF.

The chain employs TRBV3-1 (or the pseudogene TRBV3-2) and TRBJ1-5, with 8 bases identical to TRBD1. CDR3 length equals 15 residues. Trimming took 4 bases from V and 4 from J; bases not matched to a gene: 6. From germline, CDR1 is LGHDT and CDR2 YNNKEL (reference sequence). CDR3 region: CASSPGGAGNQPQHF. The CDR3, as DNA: TGTGCCAGCAGCCCAGGGGGCGCGGGAAATCAGCCCCAGCATTTT.

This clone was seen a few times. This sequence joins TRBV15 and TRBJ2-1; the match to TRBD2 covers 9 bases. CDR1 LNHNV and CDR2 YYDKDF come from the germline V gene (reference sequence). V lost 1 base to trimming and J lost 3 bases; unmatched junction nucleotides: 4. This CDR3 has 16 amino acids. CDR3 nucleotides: TGTGCCACCAGCAGAGTGGGCGGGAGGGGCTACAATGAGCAGTTCTTC. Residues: CATSRVGGRGYNEQFF.

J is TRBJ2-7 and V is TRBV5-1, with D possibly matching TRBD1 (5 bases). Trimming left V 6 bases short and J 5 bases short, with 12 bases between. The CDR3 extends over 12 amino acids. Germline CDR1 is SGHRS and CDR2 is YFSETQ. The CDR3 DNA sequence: TGCGCCAGCAATAATCTAGGGGACGAGCAGTACTTC. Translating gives CASNNLGDEQYF. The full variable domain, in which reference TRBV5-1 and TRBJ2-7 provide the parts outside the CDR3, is KAGVTQTPRYLIKTRGQQVTLSCSPISGHRSVSWYQQTPGQGLQFLFEYFSETQRNKGNFPGRFSGRQFSNSRSEMNVSTLELGDSALYLCASNNLGDEQYFGPGTRLTVT.

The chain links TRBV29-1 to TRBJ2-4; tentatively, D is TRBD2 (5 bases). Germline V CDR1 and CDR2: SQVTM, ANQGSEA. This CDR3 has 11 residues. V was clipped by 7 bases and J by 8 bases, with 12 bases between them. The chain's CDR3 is CSAEGIDIQYF. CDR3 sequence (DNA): TGCAGCGCCGAGGGAATTGACATTCAGTACTTC.

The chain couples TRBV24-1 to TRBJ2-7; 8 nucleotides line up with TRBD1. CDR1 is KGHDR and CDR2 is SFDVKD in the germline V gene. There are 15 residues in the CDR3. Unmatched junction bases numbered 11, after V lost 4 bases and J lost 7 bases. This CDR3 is CATSDPRDRPWEQYF. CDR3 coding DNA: TGTGCCACCAGTGACCCCCGGGACAGGCCATGGGAGCAGTACTTC.

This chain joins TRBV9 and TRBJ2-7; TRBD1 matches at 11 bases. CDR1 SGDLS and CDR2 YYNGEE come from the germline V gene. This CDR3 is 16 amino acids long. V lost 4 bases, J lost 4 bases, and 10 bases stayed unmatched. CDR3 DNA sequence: TGTGCCAGCAGCTTAACCGGCGGACAGGGGGCTTACGAGCAGTACTTC. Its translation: CASSLTGGQGAYEQYF.

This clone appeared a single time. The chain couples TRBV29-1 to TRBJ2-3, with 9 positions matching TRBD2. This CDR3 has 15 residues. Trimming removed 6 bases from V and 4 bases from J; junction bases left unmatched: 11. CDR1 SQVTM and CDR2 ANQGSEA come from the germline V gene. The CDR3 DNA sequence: TGCAGCGTATTTGTCGGCGGGAGGGTGTCAGATACGCAGTATTTT. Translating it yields CSVFVGGRVSDTQYF.

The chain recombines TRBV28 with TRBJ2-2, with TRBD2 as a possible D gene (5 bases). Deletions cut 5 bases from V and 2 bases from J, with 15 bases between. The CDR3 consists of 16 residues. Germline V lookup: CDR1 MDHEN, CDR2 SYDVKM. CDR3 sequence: CASSGGTGSNTGELFF. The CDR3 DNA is TGTGCCAGCAGTGGCGGTACGGGGTCTAACACCGGGGAGCTGTTTTTT.

The CDR3 sequence is CASSLNQGARAKNIQYF. The CDR3 DNA follows: TGTGCCAGCAGTTTAAATCAGGGGGCTCGGGCCAAAAACATTCAGTACTTC. V is TRBV28 and J is TRBJ2-4; TRBD1 aligns across 8 bases. V dropped 2 bases and J dropped 1; count of bases not matched to a gene: 7. Germline V gene sequence: CDR1 MDHEN, CDR2 SYDVKM. The CDR3 extends over 17 amino acids.

CDR3: CASSSGLGGGTDTQYF. In nucleotides, the CDR3 is TGTGCCAGCAGCTCTGGTCTGGGGGGAGGCACAGATACGCAGTATTTT. The chain combines TRBV7-6 with TRBJ2-3, with D perhaps matching TRBD2 (6 bases). Trimming took off 4 bases at V and 1 base at J, with 15 bases between the two ends. There are 16 residues in the CDR3. Germline values: CDR1 SGHVS, CDR2 FNYEAQ.

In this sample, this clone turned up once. The CDR3: CATSDPATSGSGARTGELFF. In DNA form, the CDR3 reads TGTGCCACCAGTGATCCGGCTACGAGCGGGAGTGGGGCCCGCACCGGGGAGCTGTTTTTT. The chain links TRBV24-1 to TRBJ2-2, with 8 bases identical to TRBD2. The germline CDR1 and CDR2 sequences are KGHDR and SFDVKD. CDR3 length: 20 amino acids. V was pared by 3 bases and J by 4 bases, with 18 bases of the junction left unmatched.